This T cell receptor beta chain was sequenced for a study of shared clonotypes between healthy human individuals (dated by TCRdb to the early 2020s). Context from the whole study: A few men and two women, aged 18 to 49 years, made up the cohort. Different laboratories and diverse techniques were used to prepare libraries and sequence TCR repertoires, to increase sequencing depth and limit assay-specific biases. Per donor, three plates each were used for CD4 naive and CD4 memory, two for CD8 naive, and one for CD8 memory. To estimate repertoire size and how much clonotype sharing occurs between individuals, the study deeply sequenced the blood TCR repertoires of five healthy adults. Between about 0.8 and 9 billion PBMCs per donor were obtained by leukapheresis.

To note about this clone: Its antigen is not yet known. It has no much larger one-base neighbor in the sample; base qualities were not kept.

The donors were healthy, HIV-negative adults who had no recently reported acute infections or vaccinations. All donors were Caucasian adults living in Nashville, Tennessee, USA. Magnetic negative selection was used to enrich CD4+ T cells, after which naive cells were positively selected on CD45RA and the negative fraction became the memory subset. Blood was obtained by leukapheresis, after which PBMCs were separated by Ficoll-Histopaque density gradient centrifugation and cryopreserved in liquid nitrogen vapor phase. Analytical flow cytometry was used to check the purity and quantity of each magnetically sorted T cell population. Genomic DNA was isolated from every sorted fraction and measured by UV absorbance on a Nanodrop 2000c. Its CDR3 holds 14 amino acids, cysteine through phenylalanine. The DNA shown is the 42-base CDR3, in frame from base 1. Trimming at the junction amounts to 6 bases on V and 4 bases on J, and the germline ends lie 13 bases apart. CDR1 and CDR2, looked up from the germline V gene (reference sequence), are LNHDA and SQIVND.

Broader findings and caveats from the paper: Incomplete sequencing was indicated by rarefaction of sorted-subset datasets, despite the large sequencing depth. Sampling was restricted to blood, and TCR repertoires in tissue are likely to differ from TCR repertoires in blood. The genetic and exposure-history diversity represented was limited by the small number of donors. Higher generation probabilities were observed for clonotypes shared by all four sorted-subset donors than for non-shared clonotypes. Across a handful of donors, approximately 5% of naive CD4, approximately 3.6% of naive CD8, approximately 2.5% of memory CD4, and approximately 0.42% of memory CD8 clonotypes were shared. Estimated clonotype richness was generally larger for naive than for memory subsets. Based on pairwise subsampling, the degree of clonotype sharing among donors was expected to be affected by sequencing depth.

TCR CDR3 regions were amplified from genomic DNA by multiplex PCR using the deep immunoSEQ assay. Extracted genomic DNA from each cell subset was spread evenly across all wells of several immunoSEQ 96-well plates, with each plate serving as a replicate. For sorted subsets, 150 to 200 ng genomic DNA, equal to tens of thousands of T cell genomes, was loaded into each replicate PCR. The purified libraries were quantified using a Qubit 3.0 fluorometer, sized with a Bioanalyzer 2100, and then quantified again using the KAPA Library Quantification kit. A separate single-read 150-cycle Illumina NextSeq 550 flow cell was used to sequence each immunoSEQ 96-well plate. Processing in the source paper ran as follows. The immunoSEQ output contained only junctional sequences without quality scores, so filtering could not match that applied to full-length reads. Sequences were annotated with PyIR, a Python wrapper for IgBLAST v1.9, and V/J genes and CDR3 were assigned using IMGT germline references. Reads with weak V/J assignments (E-value above 1e-6), missing CDR3, stop codons, out-of-frame junctions, or ambiguous translated residues were removed. V3J clonotypes were defined as sequences sharing the same inferred V gene, J gene, and CDR3 amino acid sequence. The percentage overlap between two repertoires was calculated by dividing the number of shared unique clonotypes by the size of the smaller repertoire. Three approaches were used to assess repertoire richness: RTK rarefaction, the Chao1 estimator, and Recon v2.1 estimates of unobserved clonotypes. OLGA was used to compute generation probabilities for all TCRbeta clonotypes that the gDNA method yielded from four donors. TCRdb took over this immuneACCESS table, retaining in-frame rearrangements with V and J assigned. Such tables are incomplete; in checked studies, under half of the missing clones stem from an unresolved V gene, and the remainder is unexplained. V, J and clone size reflect that table, while D and trimming were determined from the DNA. This sample has more than 2 million clones in its table, and roughly 95% of those were observed once. Clones ranked in the top ten supply 0.1% to 0.15% of the sample.

Here the chain combines TRBV19 and TRBJ1-3; D gene: possibly TRBD1, on 5 matching bases. Specimen: naive CD4+ T cells sorted from blood. The cell subset or site label corresponds to: CD45RA+ positively selected. The TCR sequence derives from a man younger than 35 in good health. The bases are TGTGCCAGTAGGCCCGGGGGGATCGGAAACACCATATATTTT. Translated, it reads CASRPGGIGNTIYF.